The 10 T cell receptor beta chains in this list originate from one sample, sequenced in a study of CD8+ T cells in alopecia areata. The sequencing template was cDNA reverse transcribed from extracted RNA. Clones were read by immunoSEQ multiplex PCR, and TCRdb kept only the in-frame ones, dropping some. The sample lists about 200,000 clones, 56% occurring once. Source material: CD8+ T cells sorted from blood. Receptors were obtained from a human donor in good health.

On this clone itself: Different DNA sequences within this sample yield the same CDR3. In DNA form, the CDR3 reads TGTGCCAGCAGTTACTCAGCGGGAAACACTGAAGCTTTCTTT. It translates to CASSYSAGNTEAFF. The chain combines TRBV6-5 with TRBJ1-1; no definite D call. The CDR3 covers 14 residues. Germline V gene data show CDR1 as MNHEY and CDR2 as SVGAGI. V lost 0 bases to trimming and J lost 2 bases, with 7 bases between them.

This chain joins TRBV11-2 and TRBJ2-7, with 7 positions matching TRBD1. Germline V gene sequence: CDR1 SGHAT, CDR2 FQNNGV. The V segment lost 3 bases and the J segment 5 bases; nucleotides outside the gene matches: 10. The CDR3 spans 15 residues. The CDR3 spells CASSLGDSKRHEQYF. The DNA for the CDR3 is TGTGCCAGCAGCTTGGGGGACAGTAAACGCCACGAGCAGTACTTC.

The chain uses TRBV15 and TRBJ2-3; 10 nucleotides match TRBD2. Germline V lookup: CDR1 LNHNV, CDR2 YYDKDF (reference sequence). The J segment lost 12 bases and the V segment lost 5 bases, leaving 11 bases of the junction unmatched. The CDR3 consists of 14 residues. The CDR3 spells CATSGTSGAHPQYF. In DNA form, the CDR3 reads TGTGCCACCAGCGGTACTAGCGGGGCACACCCCCAGTATTTT. Based on the CDR3 plus reference TRBV15 and TRBJ2-3, the full variable domain is DAMVIQNPRYQVTQFGKPVTLSCSQTLNHNVMYWYQQKSSQAPKLLFHYYDKDFNNEADTPDNFQSRRPNTSFCFLDIRSPGLGDTAMYLCATSGTSGAHPQYFGPGTRLTVL.

This clone was picked up a small number of times. The genes are TRBV4-1 and TRBJ2-3, with D possibly matching TRBD1 (5 bases). Deletions cut 5 bases from V and 3 bases from J, with 12 bases between. Germline V CDR1 and CDR2: MGHRA, YSYEKL. This CDR3 is 14 amino acids long. The CDR3 DNA sequence: TGCGCCAGCAGCGAAATAAGACAGACAGATACGCAGTATTTT. It translates to CASSEIRQTDTQYF.

The chain links TRBV5-4 to TRBJ2-3; D ambiguous. The CDR3 is 16 residues long. Germline values: CDR1 SGHNT, CDR2 YYREEE (reference sequence). V lost 1 base and J 0 bases, leaving 12 bases between the germline ends. CDR3 in DNA: TGTGCCAGCAGCTTGCGGCCCTCGAGGAGCACAGATACGCAGTATTTT. Amino acid sequence: CASSLRPSRSTDTQYF.

This chain uses TRBV13 with TRBJ1-2; 8 positions match TRBD1. This CDR3 comprises 15 residues. Germline CDR1 reads PRHDT; CDR2 reads FYEKMQ (reference sequence). V lost 2 bases, J lost 5 bases, and 7 bases stayed unmatched. DNA of the CDR3: TGTGCCAGCAGCTTAAGGGGACAGGAGCAATATGGCTACACCTTC. This gives the protein CASSLRGQEQYGYTF.

The J gene is TRBJ1-6, the V gene TRBV9; D possibly corresponds to TRBD1 (5 bases). Trimming cost V 3 bases and J 13 bases, with 17 bases left between them. CDR3 length: 14 amino acids. CDR1 is SGDLS, CDR2 YYNGEE, per germline. The CDR3 sequence is CASSDRDRGYPLHF. The CDR3 DNA reads as TGTGCCAGCAGCGATCGGGACCGCGGATACCCCCTCCACTTT.

About this clone itself: One end of the junction fails to match germline, which may point to a read error. The chain combines TRBV7-9 with TRBJ1-2; 9 bases line up with TRBD1. The CDR3 extends over 13 amino acids. The germline CDR1 and CDR2 sequences are SEHNR and FQNEAQ (reference sequence). The CDR3 DNA follows: TGTGCCAGCAGCTTGGACCCCGGGACAGGGCCGTCCTTC. Translation: CASSLDPGTGPSF.

This clone was detected only a few times. The chain carries TRBV25-1 and TRBJ2-7; D gene unclear. With 3 bases removed from V and 7 bases from J, the gap between germline ends came to 10 bases. There are 12 residues in the CDR3. Germline CDR1 MGHDK, CDR2 SYGVNS. Here the CDR3 reads CASSDAYREQYF. The DNA of the CDR3 is TGTGCCAGCAGTGACGCATACCGGGAGCAGTACTTC.

This clone has just a few counts. This sample includes further DNA sequences coding for the same CDR3. This sequence joins TRBV9 and TRBJ2-1; D unclear. The CDR3 length is 13 residues. Trimming shortened V by 0 bases and J by 7 bases, and 8 bases separated the two germline ends. Germline CDR1 reads SGDLS; CDR2 reads YYNGEE. CDR3 residues: CASSVGLGNEQFF. The CDR3 nucleotides read TGTGCCAGCAGCGTAGGTTTGGGAAATGAGCAGTTCTTC.